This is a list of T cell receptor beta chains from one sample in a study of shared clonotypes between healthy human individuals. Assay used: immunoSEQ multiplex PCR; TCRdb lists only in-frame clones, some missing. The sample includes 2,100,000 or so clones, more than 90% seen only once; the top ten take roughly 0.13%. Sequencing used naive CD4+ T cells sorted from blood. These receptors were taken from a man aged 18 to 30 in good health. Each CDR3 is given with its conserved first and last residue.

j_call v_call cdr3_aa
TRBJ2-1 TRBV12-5 CASGSPPTEQFF
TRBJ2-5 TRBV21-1 CASSKDWNSQETQYF
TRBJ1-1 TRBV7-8 CASTLVGSTEAFF
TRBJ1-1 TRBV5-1 CASRGQGNTEAFF
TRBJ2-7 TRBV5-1 CASSFLAGSNPYEQYF
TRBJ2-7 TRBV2 CASRPRQGGDEQYF
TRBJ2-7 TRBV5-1 CASSLASNSYEQYF
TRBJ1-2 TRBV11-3 CASSLVGRVNYGYTF
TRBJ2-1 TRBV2 CASSEQESSYNEQFF
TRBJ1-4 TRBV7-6 CASSLDEKLFF
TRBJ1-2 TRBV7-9 CASSSTGTYGYTF
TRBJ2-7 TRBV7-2 CASSLYNSYEQYF
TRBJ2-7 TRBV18 CASSPIKSGESEQYF
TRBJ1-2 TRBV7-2 CASSRGTADGYTF
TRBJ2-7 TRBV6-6 CASTFGTSGSYEQYF
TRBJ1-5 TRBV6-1 CASSGSLGDQPQHF
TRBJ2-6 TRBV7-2 CASSLQGSTGANVLTF
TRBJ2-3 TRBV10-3 CASRTGGIDTQYF
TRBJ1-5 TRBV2 CASGWQTDQPQHF
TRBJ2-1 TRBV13 CASSFGQQSYNEQFF
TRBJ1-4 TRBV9 CASSPDRGSHNEKLFF
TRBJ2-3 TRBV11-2 CASSLGRLADTDTQYF
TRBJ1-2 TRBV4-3 CASSQDRSDDRGYTF
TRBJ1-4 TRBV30 CAWSVRGGTNEKLFF
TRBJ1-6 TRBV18 CASSPPGVSYNSPLHF
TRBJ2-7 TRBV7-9 CASSAHGTAAYEQYF
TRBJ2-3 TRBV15 CATSRRDSTDTQYF
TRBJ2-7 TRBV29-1 CSATGLAGGPRNNEQYF
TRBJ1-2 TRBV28 CASSLDRVYGYTF
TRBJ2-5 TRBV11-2 CASSLWGGQETQYF
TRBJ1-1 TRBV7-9 CASSLGVTEAFF
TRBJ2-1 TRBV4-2 CASSLTPGGGGTDEQFF
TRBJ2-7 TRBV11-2 CASSVETGTPYEQYF
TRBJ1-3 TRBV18 CASSLSASSGNTIYF
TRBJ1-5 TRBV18 CASSPVGPVSNQPQHF
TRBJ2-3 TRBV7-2 CASSSRRGVGSDTQYF
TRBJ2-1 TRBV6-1 CASSEDRGFGNEQFF
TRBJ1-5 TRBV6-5 CASSYSHINQPQHF
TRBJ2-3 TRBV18 CASSPPSNTDTQYF
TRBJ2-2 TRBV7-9 CASSAHPWLLVTGELFF
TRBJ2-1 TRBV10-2 CASSEWSEYNEQFF
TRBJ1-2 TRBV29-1 CSGQISYGYTF
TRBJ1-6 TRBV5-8 CASSFLTLQPNSPLHF
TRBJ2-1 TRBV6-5 CASSYLAFSSYNEQFF
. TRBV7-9 CASSLALDRNYEQYF
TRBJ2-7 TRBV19 CASSTTRGPASGRATEQYF
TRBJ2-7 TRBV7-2 CASSTSGTYSYEQYF
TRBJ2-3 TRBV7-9 CASTTGLTAQYF
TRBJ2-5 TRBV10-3 CAISVGLAGGGYQETQYF
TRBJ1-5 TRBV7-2 CASSQDGGRSNQPQHF
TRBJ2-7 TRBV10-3 CAISDGLEAYF
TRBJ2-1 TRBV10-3 CAINNGQGGEQFF
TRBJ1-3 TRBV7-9 CASSLGGLGINSGNTIYF